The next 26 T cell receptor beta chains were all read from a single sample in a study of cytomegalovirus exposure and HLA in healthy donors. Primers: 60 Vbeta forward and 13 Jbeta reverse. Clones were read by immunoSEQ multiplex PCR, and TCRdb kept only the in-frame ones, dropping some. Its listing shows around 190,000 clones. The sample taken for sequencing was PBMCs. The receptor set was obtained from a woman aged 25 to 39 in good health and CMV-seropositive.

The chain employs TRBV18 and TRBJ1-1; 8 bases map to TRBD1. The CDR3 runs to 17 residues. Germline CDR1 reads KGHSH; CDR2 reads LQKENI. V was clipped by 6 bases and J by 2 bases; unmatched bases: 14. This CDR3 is CASSQTQESGGNTEAFF. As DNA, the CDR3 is TGTGCCAGCTCCCAAACACAGGAATCAGGGGGCAACACTGAAGCTTTCTTT.

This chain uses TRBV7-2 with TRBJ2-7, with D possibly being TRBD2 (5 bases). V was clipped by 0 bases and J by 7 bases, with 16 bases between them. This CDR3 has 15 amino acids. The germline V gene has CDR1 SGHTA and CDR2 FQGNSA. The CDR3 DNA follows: TGTGCCAGCAGCTTAGCGCCAAGTATGAGCGGAGAGCAGTACTTC. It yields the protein CASSLAPSMSGEQYF.

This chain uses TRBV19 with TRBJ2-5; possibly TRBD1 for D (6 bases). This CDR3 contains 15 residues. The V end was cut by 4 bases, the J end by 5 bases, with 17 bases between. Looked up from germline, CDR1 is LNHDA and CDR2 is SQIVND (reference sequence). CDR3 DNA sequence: TGTGCCAGTAGTACCCTCGGGACATCACAGGAGACCCAGTACTTC. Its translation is CASSTLGTSQETQYF.

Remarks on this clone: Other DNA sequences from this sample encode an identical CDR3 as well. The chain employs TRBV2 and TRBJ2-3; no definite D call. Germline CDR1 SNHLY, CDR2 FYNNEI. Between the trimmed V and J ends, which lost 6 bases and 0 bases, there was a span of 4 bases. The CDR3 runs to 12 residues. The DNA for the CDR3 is TGTGCCAGCAGCCCTAGCACAGATACGCAGTATTTT. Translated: CASSPSTDTQYF.

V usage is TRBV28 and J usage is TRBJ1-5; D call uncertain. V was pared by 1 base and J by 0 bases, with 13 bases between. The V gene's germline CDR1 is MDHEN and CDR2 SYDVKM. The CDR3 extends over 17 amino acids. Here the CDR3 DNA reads TGTGCCAGCAGTTTATCCCGACGGAGTTTTAGCAATCAGCCCCAGCATTTT. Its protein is CASSLSRRSFSNQPQHF.

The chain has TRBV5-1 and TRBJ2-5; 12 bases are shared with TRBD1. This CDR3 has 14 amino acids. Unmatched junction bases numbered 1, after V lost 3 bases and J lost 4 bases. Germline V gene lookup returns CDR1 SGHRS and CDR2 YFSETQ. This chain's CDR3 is CASSSGQGAETQYF. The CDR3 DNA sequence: TGCGCCAGCAGCTCGGGACAGGGGGCAGAGACCCAGTACTTC.

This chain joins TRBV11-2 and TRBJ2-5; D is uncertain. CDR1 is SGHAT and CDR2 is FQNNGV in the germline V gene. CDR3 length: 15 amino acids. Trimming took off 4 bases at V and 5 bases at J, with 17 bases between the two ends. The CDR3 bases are TGTGCCAGCAGCTCCCCATACCCCCCCCGGGAGACCCAGTACTTC. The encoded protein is CASSSPYPPRETQYF.

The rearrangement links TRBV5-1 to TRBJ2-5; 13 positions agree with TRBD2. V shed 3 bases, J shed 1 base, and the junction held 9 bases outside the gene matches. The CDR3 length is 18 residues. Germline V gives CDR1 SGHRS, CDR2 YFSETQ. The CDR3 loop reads CASSSGLAGETIQETQYF. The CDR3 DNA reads TGCGCCAGCAGCTCTGGACTAGCGGGAGAGACAATCCAAGAGACCCAGTACTTC.

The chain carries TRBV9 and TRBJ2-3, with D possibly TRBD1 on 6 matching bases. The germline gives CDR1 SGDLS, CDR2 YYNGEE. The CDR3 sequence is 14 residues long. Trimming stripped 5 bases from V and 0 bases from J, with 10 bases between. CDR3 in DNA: TGTGCCAGCAGTTGGGACAAAAGCACAGATACGCAGTATTTT. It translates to CASSWDKSTDTQYF.

The CDR3 region is CASSHVRGADTQYF. The CDR3 DNA follows: TGTGCCAGCAGCCACGTGCGGGGCGCAGATACGCAGTATTTT. The chain couples TRBV11-3 to TRBJ2-3, with D perhaps matching TRBD2 (6 bases). This CDR3 has 14 residues. With 5 bases removed from V and 4 bases from J, the gap between germline ends came to 13 bases. CDR1 is SGHNT, CDR2 YENEEA, per germline.

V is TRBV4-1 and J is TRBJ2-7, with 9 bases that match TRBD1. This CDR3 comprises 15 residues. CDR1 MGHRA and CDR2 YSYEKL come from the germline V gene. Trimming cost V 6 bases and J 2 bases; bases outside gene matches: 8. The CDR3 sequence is CASRPGQGPAYEQYF. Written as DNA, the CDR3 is TGCGCCAGCAGACCCGGACAGGGGCCCGCCTACGAGCAGTACTTC.

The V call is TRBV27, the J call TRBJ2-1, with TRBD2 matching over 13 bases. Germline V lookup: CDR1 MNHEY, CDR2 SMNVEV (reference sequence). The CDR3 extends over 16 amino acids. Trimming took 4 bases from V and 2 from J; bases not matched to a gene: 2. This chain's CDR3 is CASSSGLAGAYNEQFF. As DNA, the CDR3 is TGTGCCAGCAGTTCCGGACTAGCGGGGGCCTACAATGAGCAGTTCTTC.

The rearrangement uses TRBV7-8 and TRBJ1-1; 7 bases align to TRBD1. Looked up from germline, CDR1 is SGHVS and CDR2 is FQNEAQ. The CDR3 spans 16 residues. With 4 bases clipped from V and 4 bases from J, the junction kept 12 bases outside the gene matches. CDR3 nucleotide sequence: TGTGCCAGCAGCTCTTGGGACAGCAGGGTTGGCACTGAAGCTTTCTTT. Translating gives CASSSWDSRVGTEAFF.

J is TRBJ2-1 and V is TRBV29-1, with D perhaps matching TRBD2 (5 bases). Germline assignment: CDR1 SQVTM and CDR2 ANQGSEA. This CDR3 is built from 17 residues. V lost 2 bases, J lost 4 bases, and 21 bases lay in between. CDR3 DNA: TGCAGCGTTGAACCCCAGGTGGGAGCGGCGGATTACAATGAGCAGTTCTTC. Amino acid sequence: CSVEPQVGAADYNEQFF.

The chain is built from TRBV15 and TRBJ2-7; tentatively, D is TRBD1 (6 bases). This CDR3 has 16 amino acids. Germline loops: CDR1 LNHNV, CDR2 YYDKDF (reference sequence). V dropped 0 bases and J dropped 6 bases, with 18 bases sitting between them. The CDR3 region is CATSRDQGRMSAEQYF. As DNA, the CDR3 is TGTGCCACCAGCAGAGATCAGGGGCGAATGTCAGCCGAGCAGTACTTC.

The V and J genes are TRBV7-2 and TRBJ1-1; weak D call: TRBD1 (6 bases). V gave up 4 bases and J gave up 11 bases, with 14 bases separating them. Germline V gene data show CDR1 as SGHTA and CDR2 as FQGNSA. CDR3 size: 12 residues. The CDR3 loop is CASSSDRIEAFF. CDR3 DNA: TGTGCCAGCAGCTCGGACAGAATCGAGGCTTTCTTT.

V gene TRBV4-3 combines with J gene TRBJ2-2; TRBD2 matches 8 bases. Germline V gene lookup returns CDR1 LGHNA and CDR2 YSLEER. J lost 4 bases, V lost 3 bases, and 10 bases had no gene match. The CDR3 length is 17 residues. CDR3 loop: CASSQGGAGVVTGELFF. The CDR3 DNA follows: TGCGCCAGCAGCCAGGGAGGAGCGGGAGTGGTCACCGGGGAGCTGTTTTTT.

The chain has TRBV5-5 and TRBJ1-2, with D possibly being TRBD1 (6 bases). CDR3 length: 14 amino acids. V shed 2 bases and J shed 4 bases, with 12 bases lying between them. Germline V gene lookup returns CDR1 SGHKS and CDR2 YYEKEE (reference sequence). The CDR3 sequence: CASSFPGASYGYTF. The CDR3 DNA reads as TGTGCCAGCAGCTTCCCAGGGGCCAGCTATGGCTACACCTTC.

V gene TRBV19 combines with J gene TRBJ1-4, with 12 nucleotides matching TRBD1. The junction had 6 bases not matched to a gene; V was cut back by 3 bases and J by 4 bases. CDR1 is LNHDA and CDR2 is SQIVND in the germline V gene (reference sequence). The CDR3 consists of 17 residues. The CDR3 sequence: CASSIGTGGVINEKLFF. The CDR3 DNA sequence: TGTGCCAGTAGTATCGGGACAGGGGGCGTTATTAATGAAAAACTGTTTTTT.

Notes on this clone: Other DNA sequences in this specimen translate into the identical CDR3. CDR3 loop: CASSKRAGTSGVTDTQYF. For the CDR3, the DNA is TGCGCCAGCAGCAAAAGGGCCGGGACCAGCGGGGTCACAGATACGCAGTATTTT. The chain combines TRBV4-3 with TRBJ2-3; TRBD2 matches 7 bases. The CDR3 totals 18 residues. J gave up 2 bases and V 5 bases, and 16 bases lay outside the gene matches. CDR1 and CDR2 from the germline V gene are LGHNA and YSLEER.

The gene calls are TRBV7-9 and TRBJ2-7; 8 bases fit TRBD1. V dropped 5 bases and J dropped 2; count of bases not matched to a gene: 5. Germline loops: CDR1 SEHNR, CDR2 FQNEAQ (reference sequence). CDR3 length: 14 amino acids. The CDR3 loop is CASSTGTGTYEQYF. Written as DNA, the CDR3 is TGTGCCAGCAGCACCGGGACAGGCACCTACGAGCAGTACTTC.

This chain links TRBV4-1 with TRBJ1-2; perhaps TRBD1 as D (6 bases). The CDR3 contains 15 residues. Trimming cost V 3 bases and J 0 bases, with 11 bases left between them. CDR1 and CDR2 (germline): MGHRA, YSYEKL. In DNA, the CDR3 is TGCGCCAGCAGCCAGGGACACCCAGCTAACTATGGCTACACCTTC. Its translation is CASSQGHPANYGYTF.

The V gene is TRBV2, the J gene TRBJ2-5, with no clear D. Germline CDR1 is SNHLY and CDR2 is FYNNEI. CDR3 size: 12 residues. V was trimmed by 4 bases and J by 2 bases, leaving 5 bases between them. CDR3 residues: CASSVRQETQYF. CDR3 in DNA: TGTGCCAGCAGTGTCAGGCAAGAGACCCAGTACTTC. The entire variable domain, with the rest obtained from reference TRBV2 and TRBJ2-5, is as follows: EPEVTQTPSHQVTQMGQEVILRCVPISNHLYFYWYRQILGQKVEFLVSFYNNEISEKSEIFDDQFSVERPDGSNFTLKIRSTKLEDSAMYFCASSVRQETQYFGPGTRLLVL.

CDR3: CASSLPGSYNEQFF. In DNA, the CDR3 is TGTGCCAGCAGCTTACCCGGGTCCTACAATGAGCAGTTCTTC. The genes are TRBV7-9 and TRBJ2-1; D remains unclear. CDR1 SEHNR and CDR2 FQNEAQ come from the germline V gene (reference sequence). The CDR3 totals 14 residues. V was trimmed by 2 bases and J by 1 base, leaving 6 bases between them.

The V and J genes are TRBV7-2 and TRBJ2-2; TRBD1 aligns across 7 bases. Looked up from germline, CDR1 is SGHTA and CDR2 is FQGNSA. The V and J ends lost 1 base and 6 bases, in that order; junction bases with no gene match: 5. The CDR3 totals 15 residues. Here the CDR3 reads CASSLGGGYPGELFF. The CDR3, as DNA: TGTGCCAGCAGCTTAGGAGGGGGCTACCCCGGGGAGCTGTTTTTT. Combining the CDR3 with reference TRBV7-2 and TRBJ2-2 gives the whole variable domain GAGVSQSPSNKVTEKGKDVELRCDPISGHTALYWYRQSLGQGLEFLIYFQGNSAPDKSGLPSDRFSAERTGGSVSTLTIQRTQQEDSAVYLCASSLGGGYPGELFFGEGSRLTVL.

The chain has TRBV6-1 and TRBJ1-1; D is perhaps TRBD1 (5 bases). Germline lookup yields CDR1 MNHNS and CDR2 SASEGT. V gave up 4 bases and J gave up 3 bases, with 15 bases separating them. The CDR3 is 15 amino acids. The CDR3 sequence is CASSVDWGGDTEAFF. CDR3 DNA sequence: TGTGCCAGCAGTGTCGACTGGGGGGGAGACACTGAAGCTTTCTTT.